These 23 T cell receptor beta chains share one sample of origin, sequenced in a study of technical replicates of blood from a few donors. TCRdb keeps only in-frame clones here, not all; method: immunoSEQ multiplex PCR. The sample lists about 97,000 clones, around 96% occurring once. The source material was T cells isolated from PBMCs. Receptors were obtained from a human donor in good health.

The chain employs TRBV11-2 and TRBJ1-2; D might be TRBD1 (5 bases). Germline V gene sequence: CDR1 SGHAT, CDR2 FQNNGV. V lost 3 bases and J lost 7, with 9 bases in between. The length of the CDR3 is 12 residues. CDR3 sequence: CASSFGAGGYTF. The CDR3 region has the DNA TGTGCCAGCAGCTTTGGGGCCGGTGGCTACACCTTC.

The chain uses TRBV4-1 and TRBJ2-4, with D possibly TRBD2 on 5 matching bases. The V gene's germline CDR1 is MGHRA and CDR2 YSYEKL. Trimming took off 1 base at V and 0 bases at J, with 16 bases between the two ends. This CDR3 contains 18 residues. The CDR3 DNA reads TGCGCCAGCAGCCAAGCGGGAAAAGCAAACCTAGCCAAAAACATTCAGTACTTC. Translating it yields CASSQAGKANLAKNIQYF.

This clone was detected once. This chain connects TRBV30 to TRBJ1-4; 8 bases map to TRBD1. The CDR3 covers 15 residues. V dropped 2 bases and J dropped 0; count of bases not matched to a gene: 2. Germline V gene lookup returns CDR1 GTSNPN and CDR2 SVGIG (reference sequence). CDR3 DNA: TGTGCCTGGAGTACGGGACAGGCAACTAATGAAAAACTGTTTTTT. This codes for CAWSTGQATNEKLFF.

This chain uses TRBV4-3 with TRBJ2-3; D ambiguous. This CDR3 comprises 16 residues. The ends were cut back, 0 bases at V and 2 bases at J, with 12 bases in the middle. Germline lookup yields CDR1 LGHNA and CDR2 YSLEER. The CDR3 DNA sequence: TGCGCCAGCAGCCAAGATCTCACACAAATCACAGATACGCAGTATTTT. It encodes CASSQDLTQITDTQYF.

The CDR3 sequence: CASSKGDRSYEQYF. In nucleotides, the CDR3 is TGTGCCAGCAGTAAGGGGGACAGATCCTACGAGCAGTACTTC. The chain carries TRBV25-1 and TRBJ2-7; 7 bases align to TRBD1. V lost 5 bases and J lost 1; bases outside the gene matches: 5. The CDR3 is 14 amino acids. Germline V gene sequence: CDR1 MGHDK, CDR2 SYGVNS.

This sequence joins TRBV27 and TRBJ2-7, with TRBD1 matching over 12 bases. With 3 bases clipped from V and 4 bases from J, the junction kept 1 base outside the gene matches. This CDR3 is built from 14 residues. The germline V gene has CDR1 MNHEY and CDR2 SMNVEV (reference sequence). CDR3 nucleotide sequence: TGTGCCAGCAGTTTGGGACAGGGGGCATACGAGCAGTACTTC. Residues: CASSLGQGAYEQYF.

The V and J genes are TRBV5-8 and TRBJ1-5; the D gene is possibly TRBD1 (5 bases). Germline V gene lookup returns CDR1 SGHTS and CDR2 YDEGEE. Trimming took off 0 bases at V and 4 bases at J, with 11 bases between the two ends. The CDR3 contains 15 residues. The CDR3 DNA is TGTGCCAGCAGCTTGGCCTTAGGGGCTAATCAGCCCCAGCATTTT. Protein product: CASSLALGANQPQHF.

The CDR3: CAITRGQGADTIYF. The DNA of the CDR3 is TGTGCTATCACAAGGGGCCAGGGGGCGGACACCATATATTTT. This chain connects TRBV28 to TRBJ1-3, with 8 bases identical to TRBD1. This CDR3 is 14 amino acids long. Per germline, CDR1 MDHEN and CDR2 SYDVKM. The complete variable domain, with remaining parts taken from reference TRBV28 and TRBJ1-3, reads DVKVTQSSRYLVKRTGEKVFLECVQDMDHENMFWYRQDPGLGLRLIYFSYDVKMKEKGDIPEGYSVSREKKERFSLILESASTNQTSMYLCAITRGQGADTIYFGEGSWLTVV.

The chain links TRBV4-1 to TRBJ2-7; 7 nucleotides agree with TRBD2. The V gene's germline CDR1 is MGHRA and CDR2 YSYEKL. This CDR3 has 15 residues. The V gene end was trimmed by 5 bases and the J gene end by 0 bases; junction bases not matched to a gene: 7. The CDR3 DNA reads as TGCGCCAGCAGCGCCCAAGGGAGGGGCTCCTACGAGCAGTACTTC. This encodes CASSAQGRGSYEQYF.

The rearrangement links TRBV5-4 to TRBJ2-4; 7 positions agree with TRBD1. Per germline, CDR1 SGHNT and CDR2 YYREEE (reference sequence). The V segment lost 0 bases and the J segment 0 bases; nucleotides outside the gene matches: 3. There are 16 residues in the CDR3. The CDR3 here is CASSLEGQLAKNIQYF. CDR3 sequence (DNA): TGTGCCAGCAGCTTGGAGGGACAGCTAGCCAAAAACATTCAGTACTTC.

V is TRBV11-1 and J is TRBJ2-7, with TRBD2 matching over 11 bases. Unmatched junction bases numbered 6, after V lost 5 bases and J lost 3 bases. The germline V gene encodes CDR1 SGHAT and CDR2 FQDESV (reference sequence). The CDR3 is 15 residues long. The CDR3 here is CASSPLAGVFYEQYF. CDR3 coding DNA: TGTGCCAGCAGCCCACTAGCGGGAGTGTTCTACGAGCAGTACTTC.

The chain carries TRBV6-6 and TRBJ1-1; D is uncertain. The CDR3 contains 15 residues. CDR1 is MNHNY and CDR2 is SVGAGI in the germline V gene (reference sequence). V lost 3 bases and J 0 bases, leaving 11 bases between the germline ends. CDR3 nucleotides: TGTGCCAGCAGTTATAGTAGTGACATGAACACTGAAGCTTTCTTT. As protein: CASSYSSDMNTEAFF.

CDR3 in amino acids: CASSLNGQGTAFF. The CDR3 DNA follows: TGTGCCAGCAGCTTAAATGGACAAGGTACGGCTTTCTTT. The chain uses TRBV7-2 and TRBJ1-1; perhaps TRBD1 as D (5 bases). CDR1 and CDR2 from the germline V gene are SGHTA and FQGNSA. The length of the CDR3 is 13 residues. Trimming stripped 2 bases from V and 11 bases from J, with 15 bases between.

This clone was seen only a few times. The chain carries TRBV14 and TRBJ1-1; possible D gene TRBD1, 6 bases. Trimming took 2 bases from V and 4 from J, leaving 14 bases between them. The CDR3 is 15 residues long. Germline assignment: CDR1 SGHDN and CDR2 FVKESK. CDR3 protein: CASSQLSTGSTEAFF. Here the CDR3 DNA reads TGTGCCAGCAGCCAACTTTCTACAGGGAGCACTGAAGCTTTCTTT. Together with reference TRBV14 and TRBJ1-1, the CDR3 gives the full variable domain: EAGVTQFPSHSVIEKGQTVTLRCDPISGHDNLYWYRRVMGKEIKFLLHFVKESKQDESGMPNNRFLAERTGGTYSTLKVQPAELEDSGVYFCASSQLSTGSTEAFFGQGTRLTVV.

The rearrangement uses TRBV30 and TRBJ1-2; unclear D gene. The CDR3 contains 12 residues. Between the trimmed V and J ends, which lost 1 base and 4 bases, there was a span of 7 bases. Germline CDR1 GTSNPN, CDR2 SVGIG (reference sequence). This chain's CDR3 is CAWSDAGYGYTF. The CDR3, as DNA: TGTGCCTGGAGTGACGCAGGCTATGGCTACACCTTC.

This rearrangement joins TRBV28 to TRBJ2-7, with D unclear. Between the trimmed V and J ends, which lost 5 bases and 2 bases, there was a span of 10 bases. This CDR3 contains 13 residues. Germline V gives CDR1 MDHEN, CDR2 SYDVKM. The CDR3 sequence: CASSRPQTYEQYF. CDR3 coding DNA: TGTGCCAGCAGTCGCCCGCAGACCTACGAGCAGTACTTC.

The chain links TRBV9 to TRBJ1-2; 11 bases line up with TRBD1. The CDR3 is 14 amino acids. The germline V gene encodes CDR1 SGDLS and CDR2 YYNGEE. V lost 5 bases and J lost 4; bases outside the gene matches: 4. Here the CDR3 reads CASRRTGGSYGYTF. The CDR3 nucleotides are TGTGCCAGCAGACGGACAGGGGGCAGCTATGGCTACACCTTC.

This chain connects TRBV2 to TRBJ2-1, with 10 bases identical to TRBD1. CDR3 size: 15 residues. The ends lost 4 bases at V and 8 bases at J; junction bases unmatched: 8. Germline CDR1 SNHLY, CDR2 FYNNEI. The CDR3 region has the DNA TGTGCCAGCAGTGCTTCGGGGACAGGGGTCCATGAGCAGTTCTTC. It is translated as CASSASGTGVHEQFF.

This chain connects TRBV2 to TRBJ1-2; D possibly corresponds to TRBD1 (5 bases). The CDR3 covers 10 residues. CDR1 and CDR2 from the germline V gene are SNHLY and FYNNEI. Trimming removed 9 bases at V and 5 bases at J, with 7 bases between. The CDR3 spells CARQGYGYTF. Written as DNA, the CDR3 is TGTGCCAGGCAGGGTTATGGCTACACCTTC.

V and J are TRBV5-4 and TRBJ2-3, with 8 bases matching TRBD1. Per germline, CDR1 SGHNT and CDR2 YYREEE (reference sequence). V gave up 4 bases and J gave up 1 base; unmatched junction bases: 8. The CDR3 totals 16 residues. The CDR3 loop is CASSRIQTGGTDTQYF. CDR3 bases: TGTGCCAGCAGCAGAATCCAGACAGGGGGCACAGATACGCAGTATTTT.

The chain combines TRBV2 with TRBJ2-5; D not resolved. V was pared by 8 bases and J by 2 bases, with 9 bases between. From germline, CDR1 is SNHLY and CDR2 FYNNEI. The CDR3 is 12 residues long. CDR3 sequence reads: CASERGQETQYF. DNA of the CDR3: TGTGCCAGCGAGCGTGGTCAAGAGACCCAGTACTTC.

The V call is TRBV19, the J call TRBJ1-2; 7 positions agree with TRBD1. CDR1 and CDR2 from the germline V gene are LNHDA and SQIVND (reference sequence). The CDR3 is 15 amino acids. J lost 6 bases, V lost 2 bases, and 9 bases had no gene match. The CDR3 DNA reads as TGTGCCAGTAGTATATTCGAGACAGGGAGGAATGGCTACACCTTC. Translating gives CASSIFETGRNGYTF.

The J gene is TRBJ1-2, the V gene TRBV10-1; 7 nucleotides align to TRBD1. The V gene's germline CDR1 is WNHNN and CDR2 SYGVQD (reference sequence). CDR3 length equals 13 residues. As DNA, the CDR3 is TGCGCACTCGGGGACAGCTTTACCTATGGCTACACCTTC. Amino acid sequence: CALGDSFTYGYTF.